The 22 T cell receptor beta chains below come from one sample, sequenced in a study of identical twins. TCRdb recomputed calls from the 5' RACE reads with MiXCR, one row per CDR3 protein. The sample consists of 690,000 or so distinct CDR3 sequences, 8.5% to 9% of them appearing once. The data also belong to a second study, concerning yellow fever vaccine responses in identical twins.

The material sequenced was PBMCs. The receptors derive from a young woman in good health.

This clonotype was counted between two and nine times. J is TRBJ2-7 and V is TRBV2; TRBD2 agrees at 10 bases. The CDR3 contains 15 residues. Germline loops: CDR1 SNHLY, CDR2 FYNNEI. After removal of 2 bases from V and 5 bases from J, the junction contained 6 bases not matched to a gene. As DNA, the CDR3 is TGTGCCAGCAGTGAAACGACTAGCGGGCAGGACGAGCAGTACTTC. Translation gives CASSETTSGQDEQYF.

This sequence joins TRBV12-3 or TRBV12-4 and TRBJ2-1; the match to TRBD1 covers 10 bases. The CDR3 spans 15 residues. J lost 6 bases, V lost 3 bases, and 5 bases had no gene match. CDR3 DNA sequence: TGTGCCAGCAGTTTTCTGGGACAGGGGACCAATGAGCAGTTCTTC. It specifies CASSFLGQGTNEQFF.

In its sample, this clonotype was seen a few times. One end of the junction varies from germline; a read error may be responsible. This chain connects TRBV5-1 to TRBJ1-1; D is unclear. Germline V lookup: CDR1 SGHRS, CDR2 YFSETQ. The CDR3 covers 12 residues. The CDR3 bases are TGCGCCAGCAACTCCGGGAGCACTCAAGCTTTCTTT. Its translation is CASNSGSTQAFF.

This clonotype was counted only a few times. The chain employs TRBV4-3 and TRBJ2-2; D ambiguous. Germline V gives CDR1 LGHNA, CDR2 YSLEER. CDR3 length: 14 residues. Trimming took 3 bases from V and 2 from J, leaving 7 bases between them. The CDR3 is CASSHLSNTGELFF. For the CDR3, the DNA is TGCGCCAGCAGCCACCTTAGCAACACCGGGGAGCTGTTTTTT.

This clonotype occurred many times. The CDR3 nucleotides are TGTGCCAGCAGCTTAGGGCAGAGCTCCTACGAGCAGTACTTC. It translates to CASSLGQSSYEQYF. The genes are TRBV7-9 and TRBJ2-7; D is unresolved. The germline V gene has CDR1 SEHNR and CDR2 FQNEAQ (reference sequence). The V end was cut by 1 base, the J end by 0 bases, with 7 bases between. The CDR3 has 14 amino acids. Full variable domain (rest looked up from reference TRBV7-9 and TRBJ2-7): DTGVSQNPRHKITKRGQNVTFRCDPISEHNRLYWYRQTLGQGPEFLTYFQNEAQLEKSRLLSDRFSAERPKGSFSTLEIQRTEQGDSAMYLCASSLGQSSYEQYFGPGTRLTVT.

In this sample, this clonotype turned up a few times. The chain employs TRBV6-2 or TRBV6-3 and TRBJ2-5, with a weak D call TRBD1 (6 bases). From germline, CDR1 is MNHEY and CDR2 SVGEGT. The CDR3 loop spans 14 amino acids. With 0 bases removed from V and 5 bases from J, the gap between germline ends came to 10 bases. The CDR3 sequence is CASSYSTGWETQYF. CDR3 DNA sequence: TGTGCCAGCAGTTACTCGACAGGATGGGAGACCCAGTACTTC.

This clonotype has just a few counts. The chain couples TRBV27 to TRBJ2-7, with TRBD1 as a possible D gene (6 bases). Germline CDR1 is MNHEY and CDR2 is SMNVEV (reference sequence). The V end lost 6 bases, the J end lost 6 bases, and 21 bases lay between the germline ends. The CDR3 is made up of 15 amino acids. The chain's CDR3 is CASSPDSGRMVEQYF. In DNA, the CDR3 is TGTGCCAGCAGCCCGGACAGTGGGCGGATGGTCGAGCAGTACTTC.

This clonotype has ten or more counts. CDR3 protein: CSVEGTGVFGQYF. Written as DNA, the CDR3 is TGCAGCGTTGAGGGGACAGGGGTTTTCGGGCAGTACTTC. The chain joins TRBV29-1 to TRBJ2-7, with 10 bases matching TRBD1. The CDR3 spans 13 residues. Trimming at V came to 3 bases and at J to 9 bases, leaving 8 bases not matched to a gene. The germline CDR1 and CDR2 sequences are SQVTM and ANQGSEA.

This chain joins TRBV6-6 and TRBJ2-4; D is ambiguous. The CDR3 has 12 amino acids. V dropped 4 bases and J dropped 7 bases, with 8 bases sitting between them. Per germline, CDR1 MNHNY and CDR2 SVGAGI (reference sequence). The CDR3 bases are TGTGCCAGCAGTTCGTCCGCGAACATTCAGTACTTC. It yields the protein CASSSSANIQYF.

A few counts support this clonotype. The chain recombines TRBV10-3 with TRBJ2-7; D is possibly TRBD2 (6 bases). V was clipped by 6 bases and J by 2 bases, with 20 bases between them. Germline lookup yields CDR1 ENHRY and CDR2 SYGVKD. CDR3 length equals 16 residues. DNA of the CDR3: TGTGCCATCAGCACTGAGGGAGCGGGCCTAACCTACGAGCAGTACTTC. Translation: CAISTEGAGLTYEQYF.

This clonotype was seen ten or more times. The chain recombines TRBV5-1 with TRBJ1-1, with 7 bases lining up with TRBD1. Germline V gene sequence: CDR1 SGHRS, CDR2 YFSETQ. The CDR3 covers 14 residues. The V gene end was trimmed by 4 bases and the J gene end by 4 bases; junction bases not matched to a gene: 7. The CDR3 spells CASSRRQGSTEAFF. CDR3 nucleotide sequence: TGCGCCAGCAGCAGACGACAGGGTAGCACTGAAGCTTTCTTT.

In this sample, this clonotype turned up many times. The rearrangement uses TRBV29-1 and TRBJ2-1; D uncertain. The CDR3 spans 11 residues. Trimming shortened V by 7 bases and J by 10 bases, and 14 bases separated the two germline ends. Germline V gene sequence: CDR1 SQVTM, CDR2 ANQGSEA. CDR3 loop: CSAEPTEEQFF. The CDR3 DNA is TGCAGCGCGGAACCGACGGAAGAGCAGTTCTTC.

This clonotype was picked up a small number of times. V gene TRBV6-1 combines with J gene TRBJ2-2; D not resolved. From germline, CDR1 is MNHNS and CDR2 SASEGT. CDR3 length equals 14 residues. The ends were cut back, 6 bases at V and 0 bases at J, with 8 bases in the middle. The chain's CDR3 is CASSLSTNTGELFF. CDR3 in DNA: TGTGCCAGCAGCCTTAGTACGAACACCGGGGAGCTGTTTTTT.

This clonotype has a handful of counts. The CDR3 here is CASRPQTGGETQYF. In nucleotides, the CDR3 is TGTGCCAGCAGACCCCAGACAGGGGGGGAGACCCAGTACTTC. V and J are TRBV12-3 or TRBV12-4 and TRBJ2-5; 9 bases are a match to TRBD1. This CDR3 is 14 amino acids long. J was trimmed by 5 bases and V by 6 bases; bases with no gene match: 7.

This clonotype was seen more than once but under ten times. The chain is built from TRBV4-2 and TRBJ1-6; the D gene is possibly TRBD1 (5 bases). Germline V gene lookup returns CDR1 LGHNA and CDR2 YNFKEQ. The V gene lost 0 bases and the J gene lost 4 bases, with 13 bases spanning the gap. The CDR3 consists of 17 residues. CDR3 in DNA: TGTGCCAGCAGCCAAGATTTCAGGGATAGATATAATTCACCCCTCCACTTT. Translated, it gives CASSQDFRDRYNSPLHF.

In this sample, this clonotype turned up a few times. The chain employs TRBV6-1 and TRBJ2-2; 13 nucleotides line up with TRBD2. Germline CDR1 reads MNHNS; CDR2 reads SASEGT. Losses at the gene ends were 7 bases for V and 5 bases for J; bases not matched to a gene: 10. CDR3 length: 17 residues. In DNA, the CDR3 is TGTGCCAGCATAAGTCCAGGACTAGCGGGAGTTACCGGGGAGCTGTTTTTT. Translation: CASISPGLAGVTGELFF.

This clonotype was found a few times. The chain employs TRBV27 and TRBJ2-3, with 8 bases identical to TRBD1. Germline V lookup: CDR1 MNHEY, CDR2 SMNVEV (reference sequence). After removal of 5 bases from V and 1 base from J, the junction contained 11 bases not matched to a gene. This CDR3 contains 17 residues. The CDR3 region has the DNA TGTGCCAGCAGTCCGACGGGACAGGTGATCCGCACAGATACGCAGTATTTT. Translating gives CASSPTGQVIRTDTQYF.

This clonotype showed up just a few times. The chain carries TRBV6-6 and TRBJ1-3, with TRBD1 matching 7 bases. The V gene's germline CDR1 is MNHNY and CDR2 SVGAGI (reference sequence). The CDR3 totals 13 residues. With 7 bases clipped from V and 3 bases from J, the junction kept 3 bases outside the gene matches. The CDR3: CASMRQGGNTIYF. The CDR3 DNA reads as TGTGCCAGCATGCGACAGGGTGGAAACACCATATATTTT.

In its sample, this clonotype was seen a few times. The rearrangement uses TRBV11-2 and TRBJ2-7, with D unclear. V lost 0 bases and J lost 2, with 11 bases in between. The CDR3 totals 15 residues. Germline CDR1 reads SGHAT; CDR2 reads FQNNGV. The CDR3 is CASSLDFGRTYEQYF. CDR3 in DNA: TGTGCCAGCAGCTTAGATTTCGGCAGGACCTACGAGCAGTACTTC.

This clonotype appeared many times. This rearrangement joins TRBV5-5 to TRBJ2-3; D uncertain. The ends were cut back, 2 bases at V and 4 bases at J, with 5 bases in the middle. This CDR3 contains 12 residues. Germline assignment: CDR1 SGHKS and CDR2 YYEKEE (reference sequence). CDR3 sequence reads: CASSFFSDTQYF. As DNA, the CDR3 is TGTGCCAGCAGCTTTTTCTCAGATACGCAGTATTTT.

The chain links TRBV20-1 to TRBJ2-1; D possibly corresponds to TRBD1 (5 bases). Germline V CDR1 and CDR2: DFQATT, SNEGSKA (reference sequence). V was shortened by 3 bases and J by 3 bases, with 12 bases between the two germline ends. The CDR3 runs 14 residues. As DNA, the CDR3 is TGCAGTGCTAGCACCCCTAGGGGCTACAATGAGCAGTTCTTC. Translation gives CSASTPRGYNEQFF.

The rearrangement uses TRBV6-4 and TRBJ2-1; D might be TRBD1 or TRBD2, each matching 6 bases. The CDR3 is 15 residues long. Germline lookup yields CDR1 MRHNA and CDR2 SNTAGT. V lost 0 bases, J lost 9 bases, and 15 bases lay in between. CDR3 DNA sequence: TGTGCCAGCAGTGACTCCCCGGGGGCCAAATCTGAGCAGTTCTTC. Protein sequence: CASSDSPGAKSEQFF.